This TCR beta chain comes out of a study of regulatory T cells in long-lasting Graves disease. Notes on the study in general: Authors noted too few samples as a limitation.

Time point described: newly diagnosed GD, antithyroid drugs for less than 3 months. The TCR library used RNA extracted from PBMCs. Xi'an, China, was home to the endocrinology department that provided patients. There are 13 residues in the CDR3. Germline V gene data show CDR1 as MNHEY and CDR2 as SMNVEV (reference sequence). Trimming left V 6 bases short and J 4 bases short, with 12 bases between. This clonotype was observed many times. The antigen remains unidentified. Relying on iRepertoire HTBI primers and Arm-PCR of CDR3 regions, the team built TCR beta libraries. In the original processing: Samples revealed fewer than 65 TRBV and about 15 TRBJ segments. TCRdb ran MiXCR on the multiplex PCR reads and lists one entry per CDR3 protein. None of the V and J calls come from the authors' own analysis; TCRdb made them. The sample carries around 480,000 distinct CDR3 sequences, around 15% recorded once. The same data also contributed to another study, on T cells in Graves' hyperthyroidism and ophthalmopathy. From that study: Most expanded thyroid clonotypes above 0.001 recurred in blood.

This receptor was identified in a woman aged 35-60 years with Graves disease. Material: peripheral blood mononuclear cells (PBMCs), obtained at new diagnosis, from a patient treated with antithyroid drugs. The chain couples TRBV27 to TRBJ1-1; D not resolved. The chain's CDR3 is CASSGFRTTEAFF. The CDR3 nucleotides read TGTGCCAGCAGCGGATTCAGGACCACTGAAGCTTTCTTT.